This passage covers 8 T cell receptor beta chains from one sample sequenced in a study of cytomegalovirus exposure and HLA in healthy donors. Use of 60 Vbeta and 13 Jbeta primers characterized the PCR. Generated by immunoSEQ multiplex PCR, the TCRdb table keeps only in-frame clones and is missing some. The sample has more than 80,000 clones, roughly nine tenths seen once; the top ten hold roughly 9.2%. The sample was PBMCs. The receptor source for this set is a man aged 25 to 40 in good health and CMV-seropositive.

This clone has more than one count but fewer than ten. The chain has TRBV13 and TRBJ2-7; D possibly corresponds to TRBD1 (6 bases). The V end lost 5 bases, the J end lost 4 bases, and 15 bases lay between the germline ends. CDR3 size: 14 residues. CDR1 PRHDT and CDR2 FYEKMQ come from the germline V gene (reference sequence). Here the CDR3 DNA reads TGTGCCAGCAGCACTCGGGACACGCTTTACGAGCAGTACTTC. Its protein product is CASSTRDTLYEQYF. Full variable domain (missing parts from reference TRBV13 and TRBJ2-7): AAGVIQSPRHLIKEKRETATLKCYPIPRHDTVYWYQQGPGQDPQFLISFYEKMQSDKGSIPDRFSAQQFSDYHSELNMSSLELGDSALYFCASSTRDTLYEQYFGPGTRLTVT.

This sequence joins TRBV5-6 and TRBJ2-1, with a tentative D call TRBD2 (5 bases). Trimming shortened V by 4 bases and J by 3 bases, and 17 bases separated the two germline ends. This CDR3 region has 16 residues. Germline V gives CDR1 SGHDT, CDR2 YYEEEE. Here the CDR3 reads CASSAVDTGIYNEQFF. In nucleotides, the CDR3 is TGTGCCAGCAGCGCAGTAGATACGGGGATCTACAATGAGCAGTTCTTC.

The V gene is TRBV6-1, the J gene TRBJ2-7; 7 bases match TRBD2. Per the germline V gene, CDR1 is MNHNS and CDR2 is SASEGT. The ends lost 5 bases at V and 4 bases at J; junction bases unmatched: 11. The CDR3 totals 15 residues. The CDR3 sequence is CASSKPGLMKYEQYF. The CDR3 DNA reads as TGTGCCAGCAGTAAACCGGGACTAATGAAATACGAGCAGTACTTC.

This sequence joins TRBV2 and TRBJ1-2; D not resolved. The V gene's germline CDR1 is SNHLY and CDR2 FYNNEI. The CDR3 loop spans 13 amino acids. Deletions cut 4 bases from V and 4 bases from J, with 10 bases between. CDR3 protein: CASSVPGGYGYTF. The CDR3 coding sequence is TGTGCCAGCAGTGTGCCGGGTGGCTATGGCTACACCTTC.

V gene TRBV27 combines with J gene TRBJ2-7; maybe TRBD2 (6 bases). The CDR3 runs to 15 residues. Between the trimmed V and J ends, which lost 4 bases and 0 bases, there was a span of 13 bases. From germline, CDR1 is MNHEY and CDR2 SMNVEV (reference sequence). The CDR3 DNA sequence: TGTGCCAGCAGTTCATACCGGGACTTCTCCTACGAGCAGTACTTC. Residues: CASSSYRDFSYEQYF.

The chain recombines TRBV27 with TRBJ1-1, with TRBD1 matching 12 bases. After removal of 5 bases from V and 4 bases from J, the junction contained 5 bases not matched to a gene. From germline, CDR1 is MNHEY and CDR2 SMNVEV (reference sequence). The CDR3 runs 15 residues. CDR3: CASSPGQGAITEAFF. CDR3 nucleotides: TGTGCCAGCAGTCCGGGACAGGGGGCGATCACTGAAGCTTTCTTT.

This chain uses TRBV5-1 with TRBJ2-5, with D unclear. Germline CDR1 is SGHRS and CDR2 is YFSETQ. This CDR3 has 14 residues. Trimming cost V 4 bases and J 4 bases, with 14 bases left between them. CDR3 nucleotide sequence: TGCGCCAGCAGCCATTCTGCAGCGTCAGAGACCCAGTACTTC. Its translation is CASSHSAASETQYF.

About this clone itself: The junction departs from the called germline gene at one end, perhaps through a read error. The chain has TRBV7-9 and TRBJ1-2; the match to TRBD1 covers 8 bases. In germline, CDR1 is SEHNR, CDR2 FQNEAQ (reference sequence). The CDR3 extends over 13 amino acids. The DNA for the CDR3 is TGTACCAGCAGCTTCCAGGGGGCAAGTGGCTACACCTTC. Translated: CTSSFQGASGYTF. The whole variable domain, remainder taken from reference TRBV7-9 and TRBJ1-2, is DTGVSQNPRHKITKRGQNVTFRCDPISEHNRLYWYRQTLGQGPEFLTYFQNEAQLEKSRLLSDRFSAERPKGSFSTLEIQRTEQGDSAMYLCTSSFQGASGYTFGSGTRLTVV.